A single TCR beta chain is shown here with its context. Its antigen is unknown. These data originate in a study of T cell responses to AZD1222 COVID-19 vaccine. Study-level results: The study found Spike-specific TCR breadth and depth rose after two AZD1222 doses. At study baseline, merely five or six AZD1222 recipients were seropositive. Vaccine-associated CD4 TCRs ranged over spike, dominating at 160-218 and 743-854.

The table came from immunoSEQ multiplex PCR; TCRdb's copy has only in-frame clones and leaves some out. Among 130,000 to 150,000 clones, around 91% were seen once, and the ten largest hold roughly 1.7%. Germline V gene data show CDR1 as SNHLY and CDR2 as FYNNEI. CDR3 length: 14 amino acids. V dropped 7 bases and J dropped 1 base, with 13 bases sitting between them. The receptor comes from an adult in good health. This sequence joins TRBV2 and TRBJ1-2, with no clear D. This specimen consisted of peripheral blood, obtained on day 0 of AZD1222 vaccination. CDR3 sequence (DNA): TGTGCCAGCATAGAGGAAGTAGATAACTATGGCTACACCTTC. It is translated as CASIEEVDNYGYTF.